A selection of T cell receptor beta chains follows, all from one sample in a study of T cell responses to AZD1222 COVID-19 vaccine. Sequencing was performed with immunoSEQ multiplex PCR; in TCRdb, only in-frame clones are kept and a portion is missing. This table holds more than 80,000 clones, 80% to 95% found once. The starting material was peripheral blood, obtained 28 days after the second AZD1222 dose. These receptors all stem from an adult who received the AZD1222 COVID-19 vaccine. CDR3s include the opening cysteine and the closing phenylalanine or tryptophan. The order of the fields is D gene, V gene, clone size, J gene, CDR3 protein, CDR3 DNA. The D gene is left open where the match is weak. Size values are once, few and many counts, or a class for expanded clones, and some rows have none.

>.|TRBV2|.|TRBJ2-7
CASNRLEQYF
TGTGCCAGCAATCGCCTCGAGCAGTACTTC
>.|TRBV6-5|once|TRBJ2-2
CASRVALSGTGELFF
TGTGCCAGCAGGGTCGCACTCTCGGGCACCGGGGAGCTGTTTTTT
>TRBD2|TRBV2|few|TRBJ2-7
CASSWTSGTYEQYF
TGTGCCAGCAGTTGGACTAGCGGGACCTACGAGCAGTACTTC
>.|TRBV5-4|.|TRBJ2-3
CASSSPFPGGDTQYF
TGTGCCAGCAGCTCCCCTTTCCCCGGGGGAGATACGCAGTATTTT
>.|TRBV6-5|.|TRBJ2-7
CASSLEGDVDEQYF
TGTGCCAGCAGCTTGGAGGGCGACGTAGACGAGCAGTACTTC
>.|TRBV5-8|once|TRBJ1-3
CASSLARDFGSGNTIYF
TGTGCCAGCAGCTTGGCCCGGGACTTTGGCTCTGGAAACACCATATATTTT
>TRBD1|TRBV28|.|TRBJ1-2
CASTYQGQGADGYTF
TGTGCCAGCACTTATCAGGGACAGGGGGCCGATGGCTACACCTTC
>.|TRBV19|.|TRBJ2-5
CASSIVLQQETQYF
TGTGCCAGTAGTATAGTACTCCAGCAGGAGACCCAGTACTTC
>.|TRBV3-1/TRBV3-2|.|TRBJ2-3
CASSQRVGAYTDTQYF
TGTGCCAGCAGCCAACGCGTGGGAGCCTACACAGATACGCAGTATTTT
>TRBD2|TRBV19|.|TRBJ2-6
CASTTVASGTFGGANVLTF
TGTGCCAGTACAACGGTGGCTAGCGGGACTTTTGGCGGGGCCAACGTCCTGACTTTC
>.|TRBV6-1|once|TRBJ2-2
CASSERRSGGELFF
TGTGCCAGCAGTGAAAGACGGTCGGGCGGGGAGCTGTTTTTT
>TRBD2|TRBV4-1|.|TRBJ2-3
CASTQAGSGRVTDTQYF
TGCGCCAGCACCCAGGCGGGGAGCGGGAGAGTCACAGATACGCAGTATTTT
>.|TRBV7-2|.|TRBJ1-2
CASSSRNPGPRGYTF
TGTGCCAGCAGCTCACGTAACCCGGGCCCTCGGGGCTACACCTTC
>TRBD2|TRBV7-8|.|TRBJ2-1
CASSLDRASGRSDEQFF
TGTGCCAGCAGCTTAGACAGGGCTAGCGGGAGAAGTGATGAGCAGTTCTTC
>TRBD2|TRBV3-1/TRBV3-2|.|TRBJ2-2
CASTKLAVTGELFF
TGTGCCAGCACTAAACTAGCGGTGACCGGGGAGCTGTTTTTT
>.|TRBV7-2|.|TRBJ1-4
CASSRNHEKLFF
TGTGCCAGCAGCCGAAATCATGAAAAACTGTTTTTT